Sequencing of this TCR beta chain was carried out in a study of metastatic and nonmetastatic thyroid tumors. On the study more broadly: Repertoire comparison spanned blood and tumor or nodule tissue of malignant and benign thyroid patients. General study results and limits: Reports indicated that malignant thyroid tumors showed significantly higher TCR beta diversity than benign nodules did, in blood and tumor.

TCRdb reanalyzed the PCR reads via MiXCR. The repertoire holds about 59,000 clones, around 15% seen once, with over 9% in the top ten. This CDR3 is 16 amino acids long. V lost 7 bases to trimming and J lost 2 bases, with 18 bases between them. Per germline, CDR1 SNHLY and CDR2 FYNNEI. The table lists this clone with many counts. Its antigen is unidentified. Thyroid surgery was performed in patients who had received no treatment beforehand. The clonotype was recovered from a male donor with papillary thyroid cancer or a benign thyroid nodule (not recorded which). Some clones in this sample may be carry-over from other donors' samples. The chain uses TRBV2 and TRBJ1-5, with D uncertain. The source material was blood. In DNA form, the CDR3 reads TGTGCCAGCAAGTTGTCGGCTTTAACAGGCAATCAGCCCCAGCATTTT. Amino acids: CASKLSALTGNQPQHF.